The 13 T cell receptor beta chains given below trace back to one sample, sequenced in a study of blood T cells in healthy people across ages. The use of a sample-barcoded 5' primer and a J-beta primer mix characterized a second PCR of about 7 to 12 cycles. TCRdb fed the 5' RACE reads into MiXCR, producing one record per CDR3 protein. The data show about 640,000 distinct CDR3 sequences, roughly 58% seen once. Input material: blood. The receptor set was obtained from a man aged 55 to 70 in good health.

This clonotype was seen a single time. The V and J genes are TRBV28 and TRBJ2-1; no firm D call. Germline values: CDR1 MDHEN, CDR2 SYDVKM. V lost 2 bases and J 8 bases, leaving 16 bases between the germline ends. The CDR3 is 15 amino acids. The CDR3 DNA is TGTGCCAGCAGTTTAAGAACCGGTTTCGTGTATGAGCAGTTCTTC. Encoded protein: CASSLRTGFVYEQFF.

V and J are TRBV3-1 and TRBJ2-7, with TRBD2 identical over 10 bases. Germline assignment: CDR1 LGHDT and CDR2 YNNKEL (reference sequence). Trimming removed 3 bases from V and 2 bases from J; junction bases left unmatched: 10. This CDR3 spans 17 amino acids. This chain's CDR3 is CASSQETSGQVPYEQYF. CDR3 DNA sequence: TGTGCCAGCAGCCAGGAGACTAGCGGGCAAGTTCCCTACGAGCAGTACTTC.

The chain couples TRBV11-2 to TRBJ2-3; D is unclear. With 3 bases removed from V and 2 bases from J, the gap between germline ends came to 9 bases. The CDR3 runs to 14 residues. Germline CDR1 is SGHAT and CDR2 is FQNNGV. For the CDR3, the DNA is TGTGCCAGCAGCTTGACAAGTTACACAGATACGCAGTATTTT. It translates to CASSLTSYTDTQYF.

The chain has TRBV5-1 and TRBJ2-3; 7 nucleotides agree with TRBD2. Germline V gives CDR1 SGHRS, CDR2 YFSETQ. V was pared by 0 bases and J by 6 bases, with 7 bases of the junction left unmatched. The CDR3 length is 15 residues. CDR3 residues: CASSLEGTTPDTQYF. The CDR3 DNA sequence: TGCGCCAGCAGCTTGGAAGGGACTACCCCCGATACGCAGTATTTT.

This clonotype has a count of ten or more. The rearrangement links TRBV5-1 to TRBJ2-5; 8 positions agree with TRBD1. Germline V lookup: CDR1 SGHRS, CDR2 YFSETQ. Trimming at V came to 2 bases and at J to 2 bases, leaving 2 bases not matched to a gene. The CDR3 has 14 amino acids. CDR3 region: CASSFQGAQETQYF. CDR3 sequence (DNA): TGCGCCAGCAGCTTCCAGGGGGCTCAAGAGACCCAGTACTTC.

To note about this clonotype: A junction end diverges from the germline sequence, so it may reflect a read error. The gene calls are TRBV4-1 and TRBJ2-3; D may be TRBD1 or TRBD2 (6 bases each). The germline CDR1 and CDR2 sequences are MGHRA and YSYEKL. The CDR3 is 15 amino acids. CDR3 in amino acids: CASNRGGQTTGTQYF. DNA of the CDR3: TGCGCCAGCAACCGTGGGGGGCAGACCACAGGTACGCAGTATTTT.

The V call is TRBV5-6, the J call TRBJ2-5; D is perhaps TRBD2 (6 bases). Trimming stripped 1 base from V and 7 bases from J, with 14 bases between. CDR3 length: 14 amino acids. Per germline, CDR1 SGHDT and CDR2 YYEEEE. Here the CDR3 reads CASSLTDYRGTQYF. CDR3 DNA: TGTGCCAGCAGCTTGACGGACTACCGGGGGACCCAGTACTTC.

The rearrangement joins TRBV4-1 to TRBJ2-2; D unclear. CDR3 length equals 14 residues. Germline assignment: CDR1 MGHRA and CDR2 YSYEKL. The ends were cut back, 4 bases at V and 4 bases at J, with 10 bases in the middle. CDR3 residues: CASSPVPRTGELFF. The CDR3 nucleotides read TGCGCCAGCAGCCCGGTCCCCCGCACCGGGGAGCTGTTTTTT.

In this sample, this clonotype turned up once. The chain joins TRBV25-1 to TRBJ1-1; 10 bases are shared with TRBD1. CDR3 size: 16 residues. CDR1 is MGHDK, CDR2 SYGVNS, per germline. The J segment lost 3 bases and the V segment lost 2 bases, leaving 6 bases of the junction unmatched. In nucleotides, the CDR3 is TGTGCCAGCAGTGAAGACAGGGGGCCGGGGGACACTGAAGCTTTCTTT. Translation: CASSEDRGPGDTEAFF.

The chain has TRBV7-9 and TRBJ1-6, with D possibly TRBD1 on 5 matching bases. V was trimmed by 4 bases and J by 4 bases, leaving 14 bases between them. The CDR3 sequence is 16 residues long. The V gene's germline CDR1 is SEHNR and CDR2 FQNEAQ (reference sequence). The CDR3 region has the DNA TGTGCCAGCAGCTCGACGAGGGGTGGTTATAATTCACCCCTCCACTTT. This codes for CASSSTRGGYNSPLHF. The full variable domain, in which reference TRBV7-9 and TRBJ1-6 provide the parts outside the CDR3, is DTGVSQNPRHKITKRGQNVTFRCDPISEHNRLYWYRQTLGQGPEFLTYFQNEAQLEKSRLLSDRFSAERPKGSFSTLEIQRTEQGDSAMYLCASSSTRGGYNSPLHFGNGTRLTVT.

This clonotype was observed a few times. Here the CDR3 DNA reads TGCAGTGCTACGGGGCTGGCTCCTGGGACGAAAGGCTACACCTTC. Translated: CSATGLAPGTKGYTF. The V gene is TRBV20-1, the J gene TRBJ1-2, with D maybe TRBD1 (5 bases). In germline, CDR1 is DFQATT, CDR2 SNEGSKA (reference sequence). The CDR3 sequence is 15 residues long. With 4 bases removed from V and 8 bases from J, the gap between germline ends came to 23 bases.

A remark on this clonotype: Mismatch with germline at one junction end may stem from a read error. The CDR3 protein is CACSRTGTQYF. The DNA for the CDR3 is TGTGCCTGCAGCCGTACGGGGACCCAGTACTTC. The chain uses TRBV14 and TRBJ2-7; no clear D. The better agreement between TRBJ2-5 and the DNA end casts doubt on the J call. This CDR3 is built from 11 residues. Germline assignment: CDR1 SGHDN and CDR2 FVKESK.

This clonotype was seen a few times. The chain has TRBV12-3 or TRBV12-4 and TRBJ1-1, with D possibly TRBD1 on 6 matching bases. The CDR3 length is 15 residues. Deletions cut 3 bases from V and 2 bases from J, with 13 bases between. The CDR3 region is CASSLGTGTNTEAFF. The CDR3 nucleotides read TGTGCCAGCAGTTTGGGTACAGGGACTAACACTGAAGCTTTCTTT.